These 19 T cell receptor beta chains were all obtained from the same sample, sequenced in a study of cytomegalovirus exposure and HLA in healthy donors. Vbeta (60) and Jbeta (13) primers were used in the PCR. Sequencing used immunoSEQ multiplex PCR; TCRdb keeps in-frame clones, though not all of them. The data hold about 120,000 clones, with around 77% observed a single time. Sequenced material: PBMCs. These TCRs come from a man in his forties or fifties in good health and CMV-seropositive.

V usage is TRBV7-2 and J usage is TRBJ1-3; 7 bases line up with TRBD1. V lost 3 bases and J lost 4; bases outside the gene matches: 6. The CDR3 loop spans 15 amino acids. Germline-derived CDR1 and CDR2 are SGHTA and FQGNSA. The CDR3, as DNA: TGTGCCAGCAGCTTCCCAGGGGGGCCCGGAAACACCATATATTTT. Protein: CASSFPGGPGNTIYF.

The V gene is TRBV7-8, the J gene TRBJ1-1; D perhaps matches TRBD1 (5 bases). CDR3 size: 15 residues. Germline lookup yields CDR1 SGHVS and CDR2 FQNEAQ. V gave up 5 bases and J gave up 11 bases, with 24 bases separating them. The CDR3 DNA is TGTGCCAGCAGCGCAAGGGCAGGGCCCGGCCTCGACGCTTTCTTT. Its translation: CASSARAGPGLDAFF. Full variable domain (outside the CDR3, taken from reference TRBV7-8 and TRBJ1-1): GAGVSQSPRYKVAKRGQDVALRCDPISGHVSLFWYQQALGQGPEFLTYFQNEAQLDKSGLPSDRFFAERPEGSVSTLKIQRTQQEDSAVYLCASSARAGPGLDAFFGQGTRLTVV.

This clone has a count of ten or more. The chain is built from TRBV4-3 and TRBJ2-3, with D maybe TRBD2 (7 bases). With 1 base removed from V and 3 bases from J, the gap between germline ends came to 14 bases. CDR3 length: 16 amino acids. Germline values: CDR1 LGHNA, CDR2 YSLEER. The CDR3 nucleotides read TGCGCCAGCAGCCAAGCTGCGGGGGCGGCTACAGATACGCAGTATTTT. Translation gives CASSQAAGAATDTQYF.

This chain joins TRBV2 and TRBJ2-5; D remains unclear. CDR3 size: 13 residues. Between the trimmed V and J ends, which lost 3 bases and 5 bases, there was a span of 10 bases. Germline CDR1 reads SNHLY; CDR2 reads FYNNEI. CDR3: CASSDAVPETQYF. Written as DNA, the CDR3 is TGTGCCAGCAGTGACGCGGTCCCGGAGACCCAGTACTTC.

The chain recombines TRBV6-8 with TRBJ2-1; D possibly corresponds to TRBD1 (6 bases). The CDR3 contains 15 residues. V lost 6 bases and J lost 6, with 18 bases in between. Germline values: CDR1 MNHGY, CDR2 SAAAGT. The chain's CDR3 is CASRSHYARGNEQFF. CDR3 nucleotide sequence: TGTGCCAGCAGAAGCCACTATGCCAGGGGCAATGAGCAGTTCTTC.

The V gene is TRBV5-4, the J gene TRBJ2-3, with 12 bases matching TRBD2. Germline V gives CDR1 SGHNT, CDR2 YYREEE (reference sequence). The V gene end was trimmed by 9 bases and the J gene end by 5 bases; junction bases not matched to a gene: 10. CDR3 length equals 15 residues. As DNA, the CDR3 is TGTGCCACCACCCCTAGCGGGGGGGCGATAGATACGCAGTATTTT. Translation gives CATTPSGGAIDTQYF.

The chain carries TRBV7-2 and TRBJ2-7, with TRBD2 matching over 7 bases. The CDR3 runs 15 residues. V was pared by 7 bases and J by 2 bases, with 11 bases of the junction left unmatched. The V gene's germline CDR1 is SGHTA and CDR2 FQGNSA. In DNA, the CDR3 is TGTGCCAGCACACAATGGGGGGGTTTAACCTACGAGCAGTACTTC. It translates to CASTQWGGLTYEQYF.

Only a few counts were recorded for this clone. This likely traces to a read error, being one base from a far larger clone. The sample carries other DNA sequences with the same CDR3. The V and J genes are TRBV7-2 and TRBJ2-7; 9 positions agree with TRBD1. Germline V lookup: CDR1 SGHTA, CDR2 FQGNSA. The ends lost 5 bases at V and 2 bases at J; junction bases unmatched: 10. The CDR3 loop spans 16 amino acids. CDR3 bases: TGTGCCAGCAGCCAAGAAGGCGGGGACAGGGCCTACGAGCAGTACTTC. Translation: CASSQEGGDRAYEQYF.

J is TRBJ2-3 and V is TRBV5-6; 8 bases are shared with TRBD1. Germline loops: CDR1 SGHDT, CDR2 YYEEEE. Germline trimming cut 4 bases from V and 4 bases from J; bases unmatched to any gene: 8. The CDR3 is 15 amino acids. The CDR3, as DNA: TGTGCCAGCAGCCGAGTCGGACAGGGTGCAGATACGCAGTATTTT. It translates to CASSRVGQGADTQYF. Full variable domain (outside the CDR3, taken from reference TRBV5-6 and TRBJ2-3): DAGVTQSPTHLIKTRGQQVTLRCSPKSGHDTVSWYQQALGQGPQFIFQYYEEEERQRGNFPDRFSGHQFPNYSSELNVNALLLGDSALYLCASSRVGQGADTQYFGPGTRLTVL.

The chain couples TRBV6-4 to TRBJ1-1; perhaps TRBD1 as D (5 bases). Germline-derived CDR1 and CDR2 are MRHNA and SNTAGT. V lost 6 bases and J lost 2, with 16 bases in between. CDR3 length equals 15 residues. The CDR3 DNA reads as TGTGCCAGCAGCAATACATTGGGGGGAAACACTGAAGCTTTCTTT. Encoded protein: CASSNTLGGNTEAFF.

This clone was observed a single time. The chain recombines TRBV5-1 with TRBJ2-5; 10 bases are shared with TRBD2. Germline CDR1 SGHRS, CDR2 YFSETQ. The CDR3 has 15 amino acids. Unmatched junction bases numbered 5, after V lost 1 base and J lost 5 bases. The CDR3 DNA follows: TGCGCCAGCAGCTTGATAACTAGCGGGGTGGAGACCCAGTACTTC. It codes for CASSLITSGVETQYF.

This clone is a singleton in its sample. The gene calls are TRBV6-5 and TRBJ2-2; 10 bases are shared with TRBD1. The CDR3 consists of 15 residues. Germline V gene data show CDR1 as MNHEY and CDR2 as SVGAGI. The ends lost 6 bases at V and 5 bases at J; junction bases unmatched: 6. In DNA, the CDR3 is TGTGCCAGCAGGGTAGACAGGGGGCGTACCGGGGAGCTGTTTTTT. It codes for CASRVDRGRTGELFF.

This sequence joins TRBV6-5 and TRBJ1-1, with D maybe TRBD1 (5 bases). From germline, CDR1 is MNHEY and CDR2 SVGAGI. The CDR3 loop spans 13 amino acids. The V end lost 2 bases, the J end lost 4 bases, and 8 bases lay between the germline ends. The DNA of the CDR3 is TGTGCCAGCAGTTACCGGGGGAGCACTGAAGCTTTCTTT. Its translation: CASSYRGSTEAFF.

This chain uses TRBV9 with TRBJ2-2, with TRBD2 matching 7 bases. This CDR3 is built from 20 residues. Trimming removed 4 bases from V and 0 bases from J; junction bases left unmatched: 18. Germline CDR1 SGDLS, CDR2 YYNGEE. The CDR3 coding sequence is TGTGCCAGCAGCTCCCGGTGGGGGTCGGGGGGTCCAGCGAACACCGGGGAGCTGTTTTTT. Its protein is CASSSRWGSGGPANTGELFF.

This chain's CDR3 is CASSIGTGGWYF. CDR3 DNA: TGTGCCAGCAGCATCGGGACAGGGGGCTGGTACTTC. V usage is TRBV7-2 and J usage is TRBJ2-7, with TRBD1 matching over 12 bases. V lost 5 bases to trimming and J lost 12 bases; unmatched junction nucleotides: 5. This CDR3 spans 12 amino acids. Germline CDR1 and CDR2: SGHTA and FQGNSA.

The CDR3 DNA reads as TGCGCCAGCAGCCCGTCAGAGGCGTACGAGCAGTACTTC. It translates to CASSPSEAYEQYF. The chain has TRBV4-1 and TRBJ2-7, with unresolved D. The germline V and J ends were trimmed by 4 bases and 4 bases, with 11 bases remaining between them. Germline V gene sequence: CDR1 MGHRA, CDR2 YSYEKL. The CDR3 is 13 residues long.

This rearrangement joins TRBV4-3 to TRBJ2-7, with no clear D. V dropped 0 bases and J dropped 7 bases, with 16 bases sitting between them. The CDR3 is made up of 15 amino acids. From germline, CDR1 is LGHNA and CDR2 YSLEER. CDR3 DNA: TGCGCCAGCAGCCAAGACTGGTCGAATCTGGAGGAGCAGTACTTC. Amino acids: CASSQDWSNLEEQYF.

The CDR3 DNA is TGTGCCAGCAGCATGAGGTGGAACCAGCCAGAGACCCAGTACTTC. Protein: CASSMRWNQPETQYF. This chain links TRBV7-2 with TRBJ2-5; D call uncertain. The CDR3 has 15 amino acids. Germline lookup yields CDR1 SGHTA and CDR2 FQGNSA. The germline V and J ends were trimmed by 5 bases and 4 bases, with 17 bases remaining between them.

The chain combines TRBV28 with TRBJ2-5; maybe TRBD2 (6 bases). Trimming pared 6 bases from V and 2 bases from J, leaving 16 bases between. CDR3 length: 15 amino acids. Germline CDR1 reads MDHEN; CDR2 reads SYDVKM. CDR3 in amino acids: CASSPGEARQETQYF. The DNA of the CDR3 is TGTGCCAGCAGCCCCGGGGAGGCCCGGCAAGAGACCCAGTACTTC.